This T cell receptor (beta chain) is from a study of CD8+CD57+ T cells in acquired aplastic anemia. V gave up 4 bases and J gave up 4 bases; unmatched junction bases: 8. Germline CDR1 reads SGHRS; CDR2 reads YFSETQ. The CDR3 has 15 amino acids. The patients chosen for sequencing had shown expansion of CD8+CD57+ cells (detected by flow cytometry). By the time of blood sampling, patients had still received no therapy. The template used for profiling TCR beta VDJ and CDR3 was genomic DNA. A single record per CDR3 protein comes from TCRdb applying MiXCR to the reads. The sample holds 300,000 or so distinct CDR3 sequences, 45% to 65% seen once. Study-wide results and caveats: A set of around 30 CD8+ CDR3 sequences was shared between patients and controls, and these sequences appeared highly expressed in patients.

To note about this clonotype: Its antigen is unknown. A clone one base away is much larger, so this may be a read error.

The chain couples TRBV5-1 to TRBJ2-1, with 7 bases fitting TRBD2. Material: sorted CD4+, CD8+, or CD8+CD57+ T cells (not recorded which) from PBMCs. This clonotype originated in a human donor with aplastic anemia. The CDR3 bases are TGCGCCAGCAGCACTGGCGGGAGCTCGTACAATGAGCAGTTCTTC. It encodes CASSTGGSSYNEQFF. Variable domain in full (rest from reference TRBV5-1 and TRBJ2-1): KAGVTQTPRYLIKTRGQQVTLSCSPISGHRSVSWYQQTPGQGLQFLFEYFSETQRNKGNFPGRFSGRQFSNSRSEMNVSTLELGDSALYLCASSTGGSSYNEQFFGPGTRLTVL.